The rows below give T cell receptor beta chains drawn from one sample of a study of tumor T cells in aggressive B-cell lymphoma. The protocol was immunoSEQ multiplex PCR, while the TCRdb copy is restricted to in-frame clones and leaves out a portion. Of several thousand clones in the sample, approximately 78% were seen once. Sequenced input: tumor tissue. The receptor set was obtained from an adult with diffuse large B cell lymphoma. Each CDR3 is given with its conserved first and last residue. The D gene is left open where the match is weak. Rows give clone size only sometimes, using once, few, many, or a class for an expanded clone.

-,TRBV15,TRBJ1-1,TRBD1,CATSRFTGVTEAFF,TGTGCCACCAGCAGATTTACAGGGGTCACTGAAGCTTTCTTT
-,TRBV6-5,TRBJ2-5,-,CASSPTVLQETQYF,TGTGCCAGCAGTCCGACAGTCCTCCAAGAGACCCAGTACTTC
-,TRBV7-5,TRBJ2-5,-,CVRSFPDRGSQETQYF,TGTGTCAGAAGCTTTCCGGACAGGGGCTCGCAAGAGACCCAGTACTTC
-,TRBV4-1,TRBJ2-7,TRBD2,CASSHLAGQSYEQYF,TGCGCCAGCAGCCATCTAGCGGGCCAGTCCTACGAGCAGTACTTC
-,TRBV19,TRBJ2-1,-,CANSDPLQGGSYNEQFF,TGTGCCAATAGTGACCCATTACAGGGAGGGTCCTACAATGAGCAGTTCTTC
once,TRBV15,TRBJ1-5,TRBD1,CATSSIPGGHQPQHF,TGTGCCACCAGCAGCATCCCAGGGGGACATCAGCCCCAGCATTTT
-,TRBV12-5,TRBJ1-1,-,CASALEDSRNTEAFF,TGTGCTAGTGCTTTGGAGGACAGTCGGAACACTGAAGCTTTCTTT
-,TRBV9,TRBJ2-1,-,CASSVGVGGEYNEQFF,TGTGCCAGCAGCGTGGGGGTAGGGGGAGAGTACAATGAGCAGTTCTTC
-,TRBV9,TRBJ2-2,TRBD2,CASSGRLASAEELFF,TGTGCCAGCAGCGGACGACTAGCGTCAGCCGAGGAGCTGTTTTTT
-,TRBV10-3,TRBJ2-1,-,CAISWGDEQFF,TGTGCCATCAGTTGGGGGGATGAGCAGTTCTTC
-,TRBV4-1,TRBJ1-2,-,CASSQDFSGGDGYTF,TGCGCCAGCAGCCAAGATTTCTCGGGGGGCGATGGCTACACCTTC
once,TRBV2,TRBJ2-5,TRBD2,CASAGLAGDEETQYF,TGTGCCAGCGCAGGACTAGCGGGGGATGAAGAGACCCAGTACTTC
once,TRBV10-2,TRBJ1-1,-,CASSPDRMNTEAFF,TGCGCCAGCAGTCCGGACAGAATGAACACTGAAGCTTTCTTT
once,TRBV4-1,TRBJ2-1,TRBD1,CASSPPTGEQFF,TGCGCCAGCAGCCCCCCGACAGGGGAGCAGTTCTTC
few,TRBV9,TRBJ2-4,-,CASSVAGENIQYF,TGTGCCAGCAGCGTAGCGGGAGAAAACATTCAGTACTTC
-,TRBV5-5,TRBJ2-5,TRBD2,CASSPAGGPQETQYF,TGTGCCAGCAGCCCAGCGGGAGGACCACAAGAGACCCAGTACTTC
few,TRBV6-6,TRBJ1-2,-,CASSYGSGQDGYTF,TGTGCCAGCAGTTACGGGTCCGGCCAGGATGGCTACACCTTC
once,TRBV5-6,TRBJ1-4,-,CASSLQGLGEKLFF,TGTGCCAGCAGCTTGCAGGGGCTCGGGGAAAAACTGTTTTTT
-,TRBV19,TRBJ1-6,TRBD1,CASSTGQGAYNSPLHF,TGTGCCAGTAGTACGGGACAGGGGGCCTATAATTCACCCCTCCACTTT
-,TRBV14,TRBJ1-6,-,CASSQVAGTQDSPLHF,TGTGCCAGCAGCCAAGTGGCCGGGACACAAGATTCACCCCTCCACTTT
-,TRBV30,TRBJ1-5,-,CAWSPAGQPQHF,TGTGCCTGGAGCCCTGCGGGGCAGCCCCAGCATTTT
-,TRBV18,TRBJ1-1,-,CASSDSGFTGLNTEAFF,TGTGCCAGCTCAGACTCAGGTTTTACAGGGTTGAACACTGAAGCTTTCTTT
-,TRBV6-5,TRBJ2-1,TRBD2,CASSYGRAGNEQFF,TGTGCCAGCAGTTACGGGAGGGCCGGGAATGAGCAGTTCTTC
-,TRBV5-5,TRBJ1-5,TRBD1,CASSPGQHSNQPQHF,TGTGCCAGCAGCCCGGGACAGCACAGCAATCAGCCCCAGCATTTT